Listed below are T cell receptor beta chains from one sample, sequenced in a study of cytomegalovirus exposure and HLA in healthy donors. Sequencing used immunoSEQ multiplex PCR; TCRdb keeps in-frame clones, though not all of them. The data contain 170,000 or so clones, around 82% of them singletons. Sequencing was carried out using PBMCs. Receptor source: a woman between 18 and 29 years old in good health and CMV-seropositive. The conserved cysteine and the conserved F or W are not part of the CDR3 here.

J gene: TRBJ2-3; V gene: TRBV5-1; CDR3 protein: ASSLYREGKGTDTQY
J gene: TRBJ1-6; V gene: TRBV10-3; CDR3 protein: ATGQGDNSPLH
J gene: TRBJ2-7; V gene: TRBV5-1; CDR3 protein: ASSLVISSGEQY
J gene: TRBJ2-1; V gene: TRBV27; CDR3 protein: ASSLAGGLVNEQF
J gene: TRBJ1-3; V gene: TRBV9; CDR3 protein: ASSVEGRDVGNTIY
J gene: TRBJ2-2; V gene: TRBV5-1; CDR3 protein: ASSYRGRDAGELF
J gene: TRBJ1-1; V gene: TRBV5-1; CDR3 protein: ASRLTGLNTEAF
J gene: TRBJ2-2; V gene: TRBV2; CDR3 protein: AFTTHRDSGELF
J gene: TRBJ2-1; V gene: TRBV9; CDR3 protein: ASSSLYNEQF
J gene: TRBJ1-2; V gene: TRBV27; CDR3 protein: ASSLSLREGYT
J gene: TRBJ2-1; V gene: TRBV4-1; CDR3 protein: ASSPGLAGRNEQF
J gene: TRBJ1-5; V gene: TRBV7-3; CDR3 protein: ASSPGVNQPQH
J gene: TRBJ2-1; V gene: TRBV13; CDR3 protein: ASSPVSSYNEQF
J gene: TRBJ2-1; V gene: TRBV29-1; CDR3 protein: STSPSFYNEQF
J gene: TRBJ2-2; V gene: TRBV4-3; CDR3 protein: ASSRGGQGTGELF
J gene: TRBJ2-1; V gene: TRBV7-8; CDR3 protein: ASSSGGQVWQF
J gene: TRBJ1-3; V gene: TRBV5-1; CDR3 protein: ASSSGHSGNTIY
J gene: TRBJ2-5; V gene: TRBV7-7; CDR3 protein: ASSPLAGGVETQY
J gene: TRBJ2-2; V gene: TRBV11-3; CDR3 protein: ASSLTYTGELF
J gene: TRBJ2-7; V gene: TRBV6-1; CDR3 protein: ATSDMYEQY
J gene: TRBJ1-1; V gene: TRBV5-4; CDR3 protein: ASSPDSENTEAF
J gene: TRBJ2-3; V gene: TRBV6-1; CDR3 protein: ASRPTGGSTDTQY